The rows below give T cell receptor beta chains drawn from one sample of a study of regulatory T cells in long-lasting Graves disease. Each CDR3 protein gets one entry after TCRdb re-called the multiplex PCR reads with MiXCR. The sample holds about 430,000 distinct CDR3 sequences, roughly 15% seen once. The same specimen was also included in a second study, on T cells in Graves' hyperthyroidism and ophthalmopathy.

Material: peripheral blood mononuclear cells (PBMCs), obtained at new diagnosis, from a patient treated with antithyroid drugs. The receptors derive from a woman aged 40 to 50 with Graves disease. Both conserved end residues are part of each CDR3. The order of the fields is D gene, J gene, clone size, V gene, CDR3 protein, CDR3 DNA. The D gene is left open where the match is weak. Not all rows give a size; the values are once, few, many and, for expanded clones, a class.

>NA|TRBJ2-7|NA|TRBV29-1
CSVGRGAYEQYF
TGCAGCGTTGGACGGGGCGCCTACGAGCAGTACTTC
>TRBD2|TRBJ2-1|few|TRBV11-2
CASSFRLAGPRGNEQFF
TGTGCCAGCAGCTTCAGACTAGCGGGACCACGGGGTAATGAGCAGTTCTTC
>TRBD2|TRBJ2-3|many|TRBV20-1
CSARWASGRDTQYF
TGCAGTGCTAGATGGGCTAGCGGGAGAGATACGCAGTATTTT
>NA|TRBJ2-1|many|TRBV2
CASSESRTSYNEQFF
TGTGCCAGCAGTGAATCCCGCACTTCTTACAATGAGCAGTTCTTC
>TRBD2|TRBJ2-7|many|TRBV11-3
CASSRGREGKQYF
TGTGCCAGCAGCCGTGGCCGGGAGGGCAAGCAGTACTTC
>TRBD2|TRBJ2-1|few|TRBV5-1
CASSAYTSVRTYNEQFF
TGCGCCAGCAGCGCCTATACTAGCGTTAGAACGTACAATGAGCAGTTCTTC
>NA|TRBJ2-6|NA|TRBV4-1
CASSHGAGTPGANVLTF
TGCGCCAGCAGCCATGGGGCAGGAACCCCTGGGGCCAACGTCCTGACTTTC
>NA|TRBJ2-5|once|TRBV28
CASGRGTTQYF
TGTGCCAGCGGTCGCGGTACGACCCAGTACTTC
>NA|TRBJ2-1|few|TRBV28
CASTSVQGAVNEQFF
TGTGCCAGCACATCGGTACAGGGAGCCGTCAATGAGCAGTTCTTC
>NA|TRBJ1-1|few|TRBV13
CASSLADRLNTEAFF
TGTGCCAGCAGCTTAGCCGACAGATTGAACACTGAAGCTTTCTTT
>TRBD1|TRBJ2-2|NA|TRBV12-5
CASGPGTGNTGELFF
TGTGCTAGTGGTCCCGGGACAGGGAACACCGGGGAGCTGTTTTTT
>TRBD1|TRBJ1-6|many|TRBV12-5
CASGLGQGGSPLHF
TGTGCTAGTGGTCTCGGACAGGGTGGATCACCCCTCCACTTT
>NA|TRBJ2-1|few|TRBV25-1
CASSSVSVVPYNEQFF
TGTGCCAGCAGTAGCGTCAGCGTGGTCCCCTACAATGAGCAGTTCTTC
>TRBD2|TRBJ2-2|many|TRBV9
CASSATSGSGGELFF
TGTGCCAGCAGCGCGACTAGCGGGAGTGGCGGGGAGCTGTTTTTT
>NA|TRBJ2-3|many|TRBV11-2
CASSRGGRSLGTDTQYF
TGTGCCAGCAGCCGAGGAGGGAGGTCCCTGGGCACAGATACGCAGTATTTT
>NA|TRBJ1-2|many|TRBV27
CASSLSQGFGYTF
TGTGCCAGCAGTTTGAGCCAGGGGTTTGGCTACACCTTC
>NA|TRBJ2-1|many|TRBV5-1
CASSTNNPWYNEQFF
TGCGCCAGCAGCACAAATAACCCCTGGTACAATGAGCAGTTCTTC
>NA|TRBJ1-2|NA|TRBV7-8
CASSLDRHSGYTF
TGTGCCAGCAGCTTAGATAGACATAGCGGCTACACCTTC
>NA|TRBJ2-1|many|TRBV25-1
CASSDESGWTGALAGSNEQFF
TGTGCCAGCAGTGATGAATCCGGGTGGACAGGGGCTCTAGCGGGATCGAATGAGCAGTTCTTC
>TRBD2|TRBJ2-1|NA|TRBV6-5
CASSYSDPKRDSSYNEQFF
TGTGCCAGCAGTTACTCGGACCCAAAGCGGGATAGCTCCTACAATGAGCAGTTCTTC
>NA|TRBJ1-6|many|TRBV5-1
CASSLPGPTNSPLHF
TGCGCCAGCAGCTTGCCGGGACCGACAAATTCACCCCTCCACTTT
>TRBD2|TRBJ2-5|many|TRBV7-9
CASSPRSLAGDDQYF
TGTGCCAGCAGCCCCCGATCACTAGCGGGAGACGATCAGTACTTC
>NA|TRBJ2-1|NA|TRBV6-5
CASSYGSGNEQFF
TGTGCCAGCAGTTACGGCAGCGGCAATGAGCAGTTCTTC
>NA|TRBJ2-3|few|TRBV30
CAWSVISTDTQYF
TGTGCCTGGAGTGTAATTTCCACAGATACGCAGTATTTT
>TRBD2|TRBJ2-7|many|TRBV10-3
CAISGPGTSGRRDLYEQYF
TGTGCCATCAGTGGGCCCGGGACTAGCGGGAGGAGAGATTTGTACGAGCAGTACTTC
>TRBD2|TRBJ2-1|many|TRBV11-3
CASSTTGLAGGLGVRNEQFF
TGTGCCAGCAGCACAACGGGACTAGCGGGAGGATTGGGTGTCCGCAATGAGCAGTTCTTC
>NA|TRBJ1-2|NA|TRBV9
CASSVGNQGLYGYTF
TGTGCCAGCAGCGTAGGGAACCAGGGGTTATATGGCTACACCTTC
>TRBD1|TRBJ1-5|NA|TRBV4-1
CASSQDPYGDREYYSNQPQHF
TGCGCCAGCAGCCAAGACCCCTACGGGGACAGGGAGTATTATAGCAATCAGCCCCAGCATTTT
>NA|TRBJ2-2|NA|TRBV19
CASTLTGLAGELFF
TGTGCCAGTACCCTAACAGGGCTAGCCGGGGAGCTGTTTTTT
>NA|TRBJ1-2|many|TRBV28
CASSLDTSAGYGYTF
TGTGCCAGCAGTTTGGATACGTCCGCCGGCTATGGCTACACCTTC
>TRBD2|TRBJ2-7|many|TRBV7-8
CASSFEAGANHEQYF
TGTGCCAGCAGCTTCGAAGCGGGAGCTAACCACGAGCAGTACTTC